The sequence of this T cell receptor beta chain was determined in a study of blood T cell repertoires in COVID-19. Study-level background: In each case, the material was cDNA or gDNA derived from T cells, B-cell-depleted T cells, or PBMCs.

In the original analysis: Reference gene primer amplification yielded estimated nucleated cell counts. The assay was immunoSEQ multiplex PCR, and TCRdb's table has in-frame clones only and misses some. D and trimming come from the DNA, and the V and J calls and clone size come from that table. The repertoire includes hundreds of thousands of clones, around 88% of them detected once, and roughly 7.1% sits in the top ten. Germline CDR1 is SGHNT and CDR2 is YENEEA. The length of the CDR3 is 14 residues. The V and J ends lost 5 bases and 0 bases, in that order; junction bases with no gene match: 3. One Seattle source followed patients from active infection through their disease course.

The chain uses TRBV11-3 and TRBJ2-7; 8 positions match TRBD1. Source material: peripheral blood. The clonotype was recovered from a woman aged 60 to 75 with COVID-19, enrolled during active disease. CDR3 protein: CASSPGTGSYEQYF. The CDR3 region has the DNA TGTGCCAGCAGCCCAGGGACAGGCTCCTACGAGCAGTACTTC.